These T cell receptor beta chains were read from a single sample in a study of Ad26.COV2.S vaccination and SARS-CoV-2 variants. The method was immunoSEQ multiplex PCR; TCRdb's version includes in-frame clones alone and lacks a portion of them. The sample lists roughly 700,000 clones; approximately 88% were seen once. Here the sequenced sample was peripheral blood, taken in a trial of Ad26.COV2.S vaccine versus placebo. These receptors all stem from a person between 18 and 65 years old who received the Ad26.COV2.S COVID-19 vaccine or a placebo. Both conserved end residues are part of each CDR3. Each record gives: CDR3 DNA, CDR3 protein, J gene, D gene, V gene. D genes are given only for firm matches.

TGTGCCAGCAGTTACCAGGGACAGCTGAACACTGAAGCTTTCTTT | CASSYQGQLNTEAFF | TRBJ1-1 | TRBD1 | TRBV6-6
TGTGCCAGCAGCTTAGAACCGGGGGCCGCAGATACGCAGTATTTT | CASSLEPGAADTQYF | TRBJ2-3 | . | TRBV7-6
TGTGCCAGCAGCATCCGGCCGAGCTCCTATAATTCACCCCTCCACTTT | CASSIRPSSYNSPLHF | TRBJ1-6 | . | TRBV7-2
TGTGCCAGCAGTGAAACGGGACGGGGAAACGCAGATACGCAGTATTTT | CASSETGRGNADTQYF | TRBJ2-3 | . | TRBV25-1
TGTGCCAGCATCCCGACCTCGACCACTGGAGAGACCCAGTACTTC | CASIPTSTTGETQYF | TRBJ2-5 | . | TRBV7-2
TGTGCCAGCAGCTTGGGTTCTTATTACGAGCAGTACTTC | CASSLGSYYEQYF | TRBJ2-7 | . | TRBV6-2/TRBV6-3
TGTGCCAGCAGTGAAGCGCTTGTGGCAGGCACAGATACGCAGTATTTT | CASSEALVAGTDTQYF | TRBJ2-3 | . | TRBV2
TGTGCCGGGTCGGGTTCAACGTACACTGAAGCTTTCTTT | CAGSGSTYTEAFF | TRBJ1-1 | . | TRBV18
TGTGCCAGCAGACCGGGACTAGGGACCGGGGAGCTGTTTTTT | CASRPGLGTGELFF | TRBJ2-2 | TRBD2 | TRBV11-2
TGTGCCAGCAGCTTAGCGAGCGGACAGGTGACACCCCTCCACTTT | CASSLASGQVTPLHF | TRBJ1-6 | TRBD1 | TRBV7-9
TGTGCCATCAGTTCCCCAGTGGGGGGACTAGCGGGGGACGAGCAGTACTTC | CAISSPVGGLAGDEQYF | TRBJ2-7 | TRBD2 | TRBV10-3
TGTGCCAGCTCACCAGGGTCCGGGACAGCTAGCAATCAGCCCCAGCATTTT | CASSPGSGTASNQPQHF | TRBJ1-5 | TRBD1 | TRBV18